These 5 T cell receptor beta chains were all obtained from the same sample, sequenced in a study of PD-L1 blockade in urothelial cancer. TCRdb keeps only in-frame clones here, not all; method: immunoSEQ multiplex PCR. The table shows under 40,000 clones, with approximately 90% occurring only once. The sample was PBMCs, taken around atezolizumab (anti-PD-L1) treatment. All receptors come from a man between 65 and 85 years old with urothelial cancer.

This chain connects TRBV27 to TRBJ2-7; 16 bases line up with TRBD2. The CDR3 runs 16 residues. Germline CDR1 and CDR2: MNHEY and SMNVEV (reference sequence). V shed 5 bases and J 7 bases; nucleotides not matched to a gene: 8. The CDR3 is CASSPGTSGRAREQYF. The CDR3 coding sequence is TGTGCCAGCAGTCCCGGGACTAGCGGGAGGGCTAGAGAGCAGTACTTC.

Here the CDR3 reads CASSSTGTSGNEQFF. DNA for the CDR3: TGCGCCAGCAGCTCAACTGGGACTAGCGGCAATGAGCAGTTCTTC. This chain joins TRBV5-1 and TRBJ2-1; 11 nucleotides match TRBD2. CDR3 size: 15 residues. After removal of 3 bases from V and 6 bases from J, the junction contained 5 bases not matched to a gene. Germline V gives CDR1 SGHRS, CDR2 YFSETQ.

CDR3 nucleotide sequence: TGTGCCAGCAGTTCTCCAGCTTCGGGGTATGGCTACACCTTC. As protein: CASSSPASGYGYTF. V is TRBV28 and J is TRBJ1-2; D is unresolved. Between the trimmed V and J ends, which lost 4 bases and 5 bases, there was a span of 14 bases. Germline-derived CDR1 and CDR2 are MDHEN and SYDVKM. The CDR3 has 14 amino acids.

V is TRBV5-1 and J is TRBJ1-4; D not certain. The CDR3 extends over 14 amino acids. Per the germline V gene, CDR1 is SGHRS and CDR2 is YFSETQ. Trimming pared 3 bases from V and 0 bases from J, leaving 6 bases between. In DNA form, the CDR3 reads TGCGCCAGCAGCTCGGGAGCAACTAATGAAAAACTGTTTTTT. Translating it yields CASSSGATNEKLFF. Combining the CDR3 with reference TRBV5-1 and TRBJ1-4 gives the whole variable domain KAGVTQTPRYLIKTRGQQVTLSCSPISGHRSVSWYQQTPGQGLQFLFEYFSETQRNKGNFPGRFSGRQFSNSRSEMNVSTLELGDSALYLCASSSGATNEKLFFGSGTQLSVL.

This chain links TRBV4-2 with TRBJ2-2, with D tentatively TRBD1 (6 bases). In germline, CDR1 is LGHNA, CDR2 YNFKEQ. With 4 bases removed from V and 7 bases from J, the gap between germline ends came to 16 bases. CDR3 length: 15 residues. In nucleotides, the CDR3 is TGTGCCAGCAGCCCCTATTCACAGGGAGACGGGGAGCTGTTTTTT. Translation: CASSPYSQGDGELFF.